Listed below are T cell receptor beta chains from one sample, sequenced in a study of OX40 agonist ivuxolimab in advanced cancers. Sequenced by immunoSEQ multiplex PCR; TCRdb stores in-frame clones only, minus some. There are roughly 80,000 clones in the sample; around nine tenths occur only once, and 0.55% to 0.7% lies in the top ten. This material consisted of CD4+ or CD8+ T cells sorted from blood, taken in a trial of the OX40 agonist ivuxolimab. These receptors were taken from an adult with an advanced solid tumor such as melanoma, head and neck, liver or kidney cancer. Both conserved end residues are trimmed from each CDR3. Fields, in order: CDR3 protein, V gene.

CDR3aa: ASRETSGGTYEQY
v_gene: TRBV2

CDR3aa: ATSKQGELF
v_gene: TRBV15

CDR3aa: ASSLEGRGSYNEQF
v_gene: TRBV7-2

CDR3aa: ASSQDLGDGYT
v_gene: TRBV4-3

CDR3aa: ASSVASGDYNEQF
v_gene: TRBV9

CDR3aa: ASSLWTGVMDYGYT
v_gene: TRBV18

CDR3aa: ASSGTGYTYEQY
v_gene: TRBV7-9

CDR3aa: AWSGPVNGYT
v_gene: TRBV30

CDR3aa: ASSNRHSNQPQH
v_gene: TRBV2

CDR3aa: ASSQVIGRELTDTQY
v_gene: TRBV4-1

CDR3aa: AISSGVSTDTQY
v_gene: TRBV10-3

CDR3aa: ASNGPGAGTQY
v_gene: TRBV6-5

CDR3aa: ASSQDGGTGNSPLH
v_gene: TRBV4-3

CDR3aa: ASSLGGQVMQGPQH
v_gene: TRBV7-8

CDR3aa: ASSYIRRGSYEQY
v_gene: TRBV6-5

CDR3aa: ASSPTPPGAGANVLT
v_gene: TRBV5-5

CDR3aa: ASSLRDRERETQY
v_gene: TRBV7-2

CDR3aa: ASSLREETQY
v_gene: TRBV5-5

CDR3aa: ASTTAGIHLSSGNTIY
v_gene: TRBV19

CDR3aa: ASSLGANPYEQY
v_gene: TRBV5-1

CDR3aa: ASSPRQGVLNEQF
v_gene: TRBV5-8

CDR3aa: ASSSSVVAERQY
v_gene: TRBV27

CDR3aa: ASSPVRLSTDTQY
v_gene: TRBV18

CDR3aa: ASSYLTGLNTEAF
v_gene: TRBV6-5

CDR3aa: ASSLAPATNEKLF
v_gene: TRBV27